A selection of T cell receptor beta chains follows, all from one sample in a study of blood T cell repertoires in COVID-19. Libraries were prepared by immunoSEQ multiplex PCR; TCRdb keeps only in-frame clonotypes and omits some of them. The table lists a few hundred thousand clones, 85% to 90% of them singletons. The sample taken for sequencing was PBMCs or T cells enriched from blood (not recorded which). These receptor sequences come from a woman between 45 and 65 years old who had recovered from COVID-19. Both conserved end residues are part of each CDR3. The order of the fields is CDR3 protein, V gene, J gene.

CASSFAPSGGALGNEQFF	TRBV2	TRBJ2-1
CASSGQGSVITEAFF	TRBV5-4	TRBJ1-1
CASSQRPQVDYGYTF	TRBV5-1	TRBJ1-2
CASSSGLARADTQYF	TRBV11-2	TRBJ2-3
CASSLVGANNYGYTF	TRBV5-4	TRBJ1-2
CASTPTSGAYNEQFF	TRBV7-2	TRBJ2-1
CASSPRGSTYNEQFF	TRBV9	TRBJ2-1
CASSSQGSRTEAFF	TRBV7-2	TRBJ1-1
CASSLLDSSSYNEQFF	TRBV27	TRBJ2-1
CASSERWDSTVAAFF	TRBV6-1	TRBJ1-1
CASRETGRNTEAFF	TRBV19	TRBJ1-1
CASRQQKDRVSEAFF	TRBV7-2	TRBJ1-1
CASSEWLSGNTIYF	TRBV2	TRBJ1-3
CASSQDRPGGNEKLFF	TRBV3-1/TRBV3-2	TRBJ1-4
CAISESRGASGYTF	TRBV10-3	TRBJ1-2
CASSLKLATTSARGDQETQYF	TRBV28	TRBJ2-5
CASSFYTGDGYTF	TRBV28	TRBJ1-2
CASSPRTGGNTEAFF	TRBV19	TRBJ1-1
CASSHRGTGELFF	TRBV6-1	TRBJ2-2
CASSVDHTEAFF	TRBV7-9	TRBJ1-1
CSVEEEGTPNNEQFF	TRBV29-1	TRBJ2-1
CASSRGPSVGELFF	TRBV28	TRBJ1-4
CASSQGEGRAYEQYF	TRBV4-1	TRBJ2-7
CASSQVQGRGGNTIYF	TRBV4-3	TRBJ1-3
CASSYPGLTTNEKLFF	TRBV6-2/TRBV6-3	TRBJ1-4
CASSAGISGANVLTF	TRBV2	TRBJ2-6
CATSAPTANYGYTF	TRBV15	TRBJ1-2
CASSSPTAGQSYGYTF	TRBV7-2	TRBJ1-2
CASSQGTDRARYGYTF	TRBV4-2	TRBJ1-2
CASSTGTSYTGELFF	TRBV6-5	TRBJ2-2
CASSLPGLTGELFF	TRBV7-3	TRBJ2-2
CAWGQGSISEKLFF	TRBV30	TRBJ1-4
CASSLEASGGSTYEQYF	TRBV5-1	TRBJ2-7
CAWSYRGLRTGELFF	TRBV30	TRBJ2-2
CASSGSGLAGSSGELFF	TRBV6-2/TRBV6-3	TRBJ2-2
CASSLVAPNTEAFF	TRBV5-6	TRBJ1-1
CASSIRGYNEQFF	TRBV5-4	TRBJ2-1